This T cell receptor (beta chain) was sequenced in a study of blood T cell repertoires in COVID-19 (dated by TCRdb to 2019 to 2021). Background for the entire study: Collaborator samples came from the United States, Italy and Spain and covered acute and convalescent phases of COVID-19. The repertoires were made available in a free public database intended to serve as a resource for research on the immune response to SARS-CoV-2. Sample metadata almost always included a de-identified subject ID, COVID-19 status, age in years and sex. The prospective study material was composed of cDNA or gDNA derived from T cells, B-cell-depleted T cells, or PBMCs. Subjects who had been exposed to COVID-19, were actively infected with it, or had recovered from it provided the deeply sampled blood TCRbeta repertoires that made up the dataset. The samples were drawn from the first 160 participants of the ongoing ImmuneRACE study and from 1,254 subjects provided by 6 global collaborators. Where available, HLA class I and class II types were taken from metadata supplied by the sample provider and were not determined by assay-based typing.

Whole blood was collected in K2EDTA tubes by collaborating institutions according to the institutions' own protocols. For TCRbeta analysis, collaborators shipped samples as frozen whole blood, isolated PBMCs, or DNA extracted from either of those sample types. The immunoSEQ Assay, a bias-controlled multiplex PCR, was used to amplify TCRbeta CDR3 regions from genomic DNA. Processing in the source paper ran as follows. Within the assay, amplification of reference gene primers was used to estimate how many nucleated cells each sample contained. To quantify the absolute abundance of each unique TCRbeta CDR3 rearrangement, sequence reads were collapsed and filtered. For each sample, productive Simpson clonality was calculated by taking the square root of Simpson's diversity index across productive rearrangements. As stored in TCRdb, this immuneACCESS dataset retains in-frame rearrangements with V and J assigned. A fraction of the clones does not appear; measured against another copy, unresolved V genes explain less than half of the discrepancy, and the remainder lacks a known reason. V and J calls and clone size are those listed in that table; D and trimming were worked out from the DNA. In this sample the table shows around 81,000 clones, 65% to 90% of which occur a single time. Of the sample, around two fifths is held by the ten largest clones.

With regard to this clone: Its antigen is currently not known. Base quality data are lacking; no much larger clone is found one base away.

On the study overall, not on this receptor specifically: Clinical and demographic metadata were provided uncurated, with the amount varying by source and participant.

Source material: peripheral blood. This receptor was obtained from a man aged 80 or over with acute or convalescent COVID-19.

For the CDR3, the sequence is CAWSAGLAGVNEQFF. The DNA is TGTGCCTGGAGTGCGGGACTAGCGGGAGTGAATGAGCAGTTCTTC. The chain was built from TRBV30 and TRBJ2-1, with 14 middle bases fitting TRBD2. From the germline V gene (reference sequence), CDR1 is GTSNPN and CDR2 is SVGIG. The cysteine opens and the phenylalanine closes a CDR3 of 15 amino acids. The read is trimmed to its CDR3 DNA, 45 bases read in frame from base 1. The germline V end is reduced by 1 base and the J end by 7 bases; junction bases left unmatched: 3.